The 16 T cell receptor beta chains below all came from one sample that was sequenced in a study of blood T cell repertoires in COVID-19 (dated by TCRdb to about 2020). The library was built by means of the immunoSEQ multiplex PCR assay. Imported from immuneACCESS, the table was reduced by TCRdb to in-frame sequences with V and J called. These copies leave out some clones; in studies compared against another copy, an unresolved V gene accounts for under half, and the cause of the remainder is not known. The sample table shows approximately 190,000 clones, and approximately 82% are seen once. The ten largest make up around 5.5% of the sample. Sequencing used PBMCs or T cells enriched from blood (not recorded which). The receptor set was obtained from an older woman with acute COVID-19.

The J gene is TRBJ2-1, the V gene TRBV7-2; D remains unclear. Trimming cost V 1 base and J 6 bases, with 13 bases left between them. CDR1 SGHTA and CDR2 FQGNSA come from the germline V gene. The CDR3 totals 15 residues. The CDR3 here is CASSLGIGLGNEQFF. Written as DNA, the CDR3 is TGTGCCAGCAGCTTAGGTATCGGGTTGGGCAATGAGCAGTTCTTC.

The gene calls are TRBV28 and TRBJ2-7, with a possible D match to TRBD2 (7 bases). V was cut by 2 bases and J by 6 bases, with 17 bases left in between. Looked up from germline, CDR1 is MDHEN and CDR2 is SYDVKM. The CDR3 sequence is 15 residues long. As DNA, the CDR3 is TGTGCCAGCAGTTTAGACGGGGGGCAGGGGATCGAGCAGTACGTC. Translated, it gives CASSLDGGQGIEQYV.

V usage is TRBV7-2 and J usage is TRBJ1-4, with 10 bases matching TRBD1. Germline trimming cut 5 bases from V and 7 bases from J; bases unmatched to any gene: 7. CDR1 and CDR2 (germline): SGHTA, FQGNSA. The CDR3 has 15 amino acids. This chain's CDR3 is CASSGGQGRVEKLFF. The CDR3 DNA is TGTGCCAGCAGCGGGGGACAGGGGAGAGTTGAAAAACTGTTTTTT.

J is TRBJ2-2 and V is TRBV27; TRBD1 is a possible D gene (5 bases). This CDR3 region has 14 residues. The V and J ends lost 4 bases and 0 bases respectively, with 6 bases between them. Germline V gives CDR1 MNHEY, CDR2 SMNVEV (reference sequence). CDR3 bases: TGTGCCAGCAGTTCCAGGGCGAACACCGGGGAGCTGTTTTTT. Amino acids: CASSSRANTGELFF.

This clone showed up just a few times. The V call is TRBV28, the J call TRBJ1-5; a weak D match, TRBD1 (5 bases). Between the trimmed V and J ends, which lost 6 bases and 0 bases, there was a span of 12 bases. Germline V lookup: CDR1 MDHEN, CDR2 SYDVKM. The CDR3 consists of 15 residues. The CDR3 sequence is CASSPTVYSNQPQHF. The CDR3 DNA reads TGTGCCAGCAGCCCGACAGTTTATAGCAATCAGCCCCAGCATTTT. Combining the CDR3 with reference TRBV28 and TRBJ1-5 gives the whole variable domain DVKVTQSSRYLVKRTGEKVFLECVQDMDHENMFWYRQDPGLGLRLIYFSYDVKMKEKGDIPEGYSVSREKKERFSLILESASTNQTSMYLCASSPTVYSNQPQHFGDGTRLSIL.

This clone was recorded only once. V gene TRBV30 combines with J gene TRBJ2-7; D perhaps matches TRBD1 (5 bases). The CDR3 covers 14 residues. Germline CDR1 is GTSNPN and CDR2 is SVGIG (reference sequence). The ends were cut back, 3 bases at V and 6 bases at J, with 18 bases in the middle. CDR3 residues: CAWRPPQGNPEQYF. The DNA for the CDR3 is TGTGCCTGGAGACCCCCGCAGGGTAACCCCGAGCAGTACTTC. The full variable domain, completed using reference TRBV30 and TRBJ2-7, is SQTIHQWPATLVQPVGSPLSLECTVEGTSNPNLYWYRQAAGRGLQLLFYSVGIGQISSEVPQNLSASRPQDRQFILSSKKLLLSDSGFYLCAWRPPQGNPEQYFGPGTRLTVT.

The CDR3 DNA reads as TGTGCCAGCAGCGAAGCGGGCCCTAGCACAGATACGCAGTATTTT. It is translated as CASSEAGPSTDTQYF. J is TRBJ2-3 and V is TRBV7-9; tentative D call: TRBD2 (6 bases). The CDR3 has 15 amino acids. V lost 5 bases, J lost 0 bases, and 12 bases lay in between. From germline, CDR1 is SEHNR and CDR2 FQNEAQ (reference sequence).

V usage is TRBV12-3 or TRBV12-4 and J usage is TRBJ2-5; D is unclear. The CDR3 loop spans 13 amino acids. Trimming removed 6 bases from V and 5 bases from J, with 13 bases in between. CDR3 in amino acids: CASRLTLRETQYF. The CDR3 DNA follows: TGTGCCAGCAGGCTCACTCTGAGGGAGACCCAGTACTTC.

The chain carries TRBV9 and TRBJ1-4; TRBD1 is a possible D gene (5 bases). CDR1 and CDR2 (germline): SGDLS, YYNGEE. V was pared by 0 bases and J by 2 bases, with 14 bases between. CDR3 size: 17 residues. CDR3 loop: CASSVDGVWGTNEKLFF. The CDR3 nucleotides are TGTGCCAGCAGCGTAGATGGGGTGTGGGGCACTAATGAAAAACTGTTTTTT.

The chain is built from TRBV5-4 and TRBJ1-6, with TRBD1 as a possible D gene (5 bases). Deletions cut 4 bases from V and 6 bases from J, with 11 bases between. The CDR3 runs 14 residues. Germline values: CDR1 SGHNT, CDR2 YYREEE (reference sequence). The CDR3 protein is CASSNQGTNSPLHF. In DNA, the CDR3 is TGTGCCAGCAGCAACCAGGGTACTAATTCACCCCTCCACTTT.

The genes are TRBV29-1 and TRBJ1-1; 7 nucleotides line up with TRBD1. Per the germline V gene, CDR1 is SQVTM and CDR2 is ANQGSEA. The CDR3 totals 12 residues. J gave up 1 base and V 4 bases, and 0 bases lay outside the gene matches. CDR3 amino acids: CSVGTGNTEAFF. CDR3 coding DNA: TGCAGCGTTGGGACAGGGAACACTGAAGCTTTCTTT.

This chain connects TRBV5-4 to TRBJ1-4; 7 nucleotides align to TRBD1. V lost 4 bases to trimming and J lost 8 bases; unmatched junction nucleotides: 8. This CDR3 has 14 amino acids. Germline CDR1 reads SGHNT; CDR2 reads YYREEE (reference sequence). The CDR3 DNA reads TGTGCCAGCAGCGACACAGGGGCGGGCGAAAAACTGTTTTTT. Protein product: CASSDTGAGEKLFF.

The V gene is TRBV20-1, the J gene TRBJ1-5; D gene unclear. The CDR3 loop spans 11 amino acids. Germline CDR1 is DFQATT and CDR2 is SNEGSKA (reference sequence). V lost 0 bases, J lost 13 bases, and 10 bases lay in between. Here the CDR3 reads CSARDNLLQHF. CDR3 bases: TGCAGTGCTAGAGATAACTTACTTCAGCATTTT.

The V and J genes are TRBV27 and TRBJ2-1; 9 nucleotides agree with TRBD1. The CDR3 runs to 15 residues. The germline V gene has CDR1 MNHEY and CDR2 SMNVEV (reference sequence). J was trimmed by 5 bases and V by 6 bases; bases with no gene match: 8. Here the CDR3 reads CASRYRDRANNEQFF. The CDR3 DNA reads as TGTGCCAGCAGGTACCGGGACAGGGCCAACAATGAGCAGTTCTTC.

V and J are TRBV30 and TRBJ1-1; 10 bases fit TRBD1. V lost 0 bases to trimming and J lost 3 bases; unmatched junction nucleotides: 7. This CDR3 is 16 amino acids long. Germline V gene lookup returns CDR1 GTSNPN and CDR2 SVGIG (reference sequence). The CDR3 coding sequence is TGTGCCTGGAGTGTTCATGGGACAGGGGTTGACACTGAAGCTTTCTTT. Translation: CAWSVHGTGVDTEAFF.

The genes are TRBV27 and TRBJ2-5, with 10 bases aligning to TRBD2. Trimming took 3 bases from V and 2 from J; bases not matched to a gene: 3. This CDR3 is built from 15 residues. CDR1 is MNHEY, CDR2 SMNVEV, per germline (reference sequence). The CDR3 region has the DNA TGTGCCAGCAGTTTCTCGACTAGCGGGCAAGAGACCCAGTACTTC. Amino acid sequence: CASSFSTSGQETQYF.